A single T cell receptor (beta chain) is shown here with its context. The antigen is undetermined. Per germline, CDR1 SQVTM and CDR2 ANQGSEA. Deletions cut 6 bases from V and 4 bases from J, with 12 bases between. The CDR3 is 12 residues long. These data originate in a study of beta chain features in type 1 diabetes. Study-wide results and caveats: Because the template was cDNA, high-expressing cells might be over-represented.

Expressed TCRB transcripts were sequenced because the entire RNA isolate underwent reverse transcription. The assay was immunoSEQ multiplex PCR, and TCRdb's table has in-frame clones only and misses some. This sample has over 700,000 clones, with about a sixth found just once. The chain joins TRBV29-1 to TRBJ2-5; possibly TRBD1 for D (6 bases). Sequencing was carried out using naive CD4+ T cells from blood. The sequence came from a woman aged 18-30 years in good health. Written as DNA, the CDR3 is TGCAGCGTCAGGGGTCGAGCAGAGACCCAGTACTTC. Translated, it gives CSVRGRAETQYF.